The 26 T cell receptor beta chains reported below all come from one sample, sequenced in a study of T-cell reconstitution after alpha-beta-depleted transplantation in children. Unique molecular identifiers featured in how the TCRbeta library was prepared. TCRdb used MiXCR to reprocess the PCR reads, holding one entry per CDR3 protein. The sample lists more than 400,000 distinct CDR3 sequences; around 46% were seen once. Specimen: PBMCs, collected before TCRalphabeta/CD19-depleted stem cell transplant. The receptors shown here come from a girl aged 2-9 years with aplastic anemia, due to receive a stem cell transplant.

This clonotype was detected only a few times. The chain joins TRBV7-2 to TRBJ2-5; TRBD2 might be the D (6 bases). Germline V gene data show CDR1 as SGHTA and CDR2 as FQGNSA. V was trimmed by 0 bases and J by 5 bases, leaving 7 bases between them. The CDR3 is 13 amino acids. The CDR3 spells CASSLALAETQYF. CDR3 sequence (DNA): TGTGCCAGCAGCTTAGCGCTAGCGGAGACCCAGTACTTC.

This clonotype was detected many times. The genes are TRBV7-3 and TRBJ2-1; D is possibly TRBD2 (5 bases). The germline V gene encodes CDR1 SGHTA and CDR2 FQGTGA. CDR3 size: 15 residues. V lost 5 bases to trimming and J lost 5 bases, with 16 bases between them. Here the CDR3 reads CASSPRAGLNNEQFF. Here the CDR3 DNA reads TGTGCCAGCAGCCCTCGGGCGGGTCTCAACAATGAGCAGTTCTTC.

The chain couples TRBV12-3 or TRBV12-4 to TRBJ1-1; a weak D match, TRBD1 (5 bases). Trimming stripped 2 bases from V and 1 base from J, with 11 bases between. The CDR3 contains 15 residues. CDR3 sequence reads: CASSLTGGWNTEAFF. CDR3 DNA sequence: TGTGCCAGCAGTTTAACCGGGGGGTGGAACACTGAAGCTTTCTTT.

This clonotype appeared many times. A read error may explain this, as a much larger clone is one base away. The chain uses TRBV5-1 and TRBJ1-5; tentatively, D is TRBD1 (6 bases). This CDR3 has 13 residues. CDR1 SGHRS and CDR2 YFSETQ come from the germline V gene. Trimming cost V 4 bases and J 5 bases, with 10 bases left between them. CDR3 protein: CASSPEGDQPQHF. The DNA for the CDR3 is TGCGCCAGCAGCCCGGAGGGGGATCAGCCCCAGCATTTT.

The rearrangement links TRBV2 to TRBJ2-7; the match to TRBD1 covers 7 bases. CDR1 is SNHLY and CDR2 is FYNNEI in the germline V gene. Losses at the gene ends were 6 bases for V and 2 bases for J; bases not matched to a gene: 7. The CDR3 is 14 amino acids. This CDR3 reads CASSQQGQAYEQYF. CDR3 sequence (DNA): TGTGCCAGCAGCCAACAGGGGCAGGCCTACGAGCAGTACTTC.

Only a few counts were recorded for this clonotype. V is TRBV25-1 and J is TRBJ1-1; no definite D call. The CDR3 totals 10 residues. Germline V gives CDR1 MGHDK, CDR2 SYGVNS. V was trimmed by 9 bases and J by 5 bases, leaving 7 bases between them. The CDR3 reads CASRETEAFF. The CDR3 DNA is TGTGCCAGTAGGGAAACTGAAGCTTTCTTT.

This clonotype was detected a few times. The chain is built from TRBV7-9 and TRBJ2-1; D not resolved. The CDR3 spans 17 residues. V shed 4 bases and J shed 4 bases, with 20 bases lying between them. Germline V lookup: CDR1 SEHNR, CDR2 FQNEAQ (reference sequence). Here the CDR3 reads CASSSPINGRSYNEQFF. The CDR3 DNA follows: TGTGCCAGCAGCTCCCCCATAAACGGGCGTTCGTACAATGAGCAGTTCTTC. The whole variable domain, remainder taken from reference TRBV7-9 and TRBJ2-1, is DTGVSQNPRHKITKRGQNVTFRCDPISEHNRLYWYRQTLGQGPEFLTYFQNEAQLEKSRLLSDRFSAERPKGSFSTLEIQRTEQGDSAMYLCASSSPINGRSYNEQFFGPGTRLTVL.

J is TRBJ2-2 and V is TRBV20-1; D is unresolved. V shed 6 bases and J shed 6 bases, with 14 bases lying between them. Germline values: CDR1 DFQATT, CDR2 SNEGSKA (reference sequence). This CDR3 contains 13 residues. CDR3 in amino acids: CSATDWVSGELFF. CDR3 in DNA: TGCAGTGCCACAGACTGGGTTTCCGGGGAGCTGTTTTTT.

This clonotype is a singleton in its sample. The J gene is TRBJ2-3, the V gene TRBV5-5; D remains ambiguous. CDR1 SGHKS and CDR2 YYEKEE come from the germline V gene (reference sequence). V was trimmed by 0 bases and J by 6 bases, leaving 11 bases between them. This CDR3 spans 14 amino acids. The CDR3 bases are TGTGCCAGCAGCTTGGTCCCTACGGTGGATACGCAGTATTTT. Translating it yields CASSLVPTVDTQYF.

This clonotype was observed many times. The rearrangement joins TRBV11-3 to TRBJ2-3; D gene uncertain. V was shortened by 4 bases and J by 4 bases, with 6 bases between the two germline ends. The germline V gene has CDR1 SGHNT and CDR2 YENEEA. This CDR3 has 12 residues. The CDR3 DNA is TGTGCCAGCAGCTCGGGCGCAGATACGCAGTATTTT. Translated, it gives CASSSGADTQYF.

This clonotype was counted once. The chain combines TRBV6-6 with TRBJ2-7, with 7 bases fitting TRBD1. V trimming: 7 bases; J trimming: 5 bases; junction bases outside the gene matches: 8. This CDR3 is 13 amino acids long. Germline V lookup: CDR1 MNHNY, CDR2 SVGAGI (reference sequence). The chain's CDR3 is CASNRGQTDEQYF. CDR3 DNA: TGTGCCAGCAACAGGGGACAGACCGACGAGCAGTACTTC.

There are a few counts of this clonotype. The chain carries TRBV20-1 and TRBJ2-3; no firm D call. The CDR3 loop spans 13 amino acids. Trimming removed 2 bases from V and 2 bases from J, with 8 bases in between. CDR1 and CDR2 (germline): DFQATT, SNEGSKA (reference sequence). CDR3 loop: CSARNTNTDTQYF. In DNA, the CDR3 is TGCAGTGCTAGAAATACCAACACAGATACGCAGTATTTT.

Turning to this clonotype: Compared with germline, one end of the junction differs, possibly owing to a read error. The chain couples TRBV7-3 to TRBJ2-7, with 8 bases lining up with TRBD2. The CDR3 sequence is 15 residues long. CDR1 is SGHTA, CDR2 FQGTGA, per germline. CDR3 bases: TGTGCCAGCAGCATAACGGGGGGGAGCTCCTACGAGCAGTACTTC. As protein: CASSITGGSSYEQYF.

The chain has TRBV15 and TRBJ2-1; TRBD2 matches at 9 bases. CDR1 is LNHNV and CDR2 is YYDKDF in the germline V gene (reference sequence). Trimming took 1 base from V and 6 from J; bases not matched to a gene: 13. This CDR3 has 18 residues. The CDR3 nucleotides read TGTGCCACCAGCAGAGGTAGCGGGAGAAAACTAGGGGGCAATGAGCAGTTCTTC. The encoded protein is CATSRGSGRKLGGNEQFF.

The chain couples TRBV12-3 or TRBV12-4 to TRBJ1-5; 8 nucleotides match TRBD1. The V gene end was trimmed by 4 bases and the J gene end by 11 bases; junction bases not matched to a gene: 10. There are 14 residues in the CDR3. DNA for the CDR3: TGTGCCAGCAGTTCTGCCGGGACAGGCTTGACCCAGCATTTT. The encoded protein is CASSSAGTGLTQHF.

The chain joins TRBV28 to TRBJ2-4; 7 bases align to TRBD2. Germline values: CDR1 MDHEN, CDR2 SYDVKM. The CDR3 contains 13 residues. Germline trimming cut 4 bases from V and 8 bases from J; bases unmatched to any gene: 5. The CDR3 loop is CASSSGLADIQYF. Written as DNA, the CDR3 is TGTGCCAGCAGTTCGGGTCTAGCGGACATTCAGTACTTC.

The gene calls are TRBV20-1 and TRBJ2-4; D is possibly TRBD1 or TRBD2 (6 bases each). V was trimmed by 3 bases and J by 3 bases, leaving 15 bases between them. Germline CDR1 DFQATT, CDR2 SNEGSKA (reference sequence). The CDR3 spans 15 residues. The CDR3 reads CSARGLEGGKNIQYF. The CDR3 DNA sequence: TGCAGTGCTAGGGGTCTGGAGGGGGGCAAAAACATTCAGTACTTC.

This clonotype was seen a few times. The genes are TRBV29-1 and TRBJ2-1; tentatively, D is TRBD1 (5 bases). Trimming removed 3 bases from V and 2 bases from J, with 11 bases in between. Germline V CDR1 and CDR2: SQVTM, ANQGSEA. The CDR3 covers 14 residues. The CDR3 sequence: CSVERGRAYNEQFF. The CDR3, as DNA: TGCAGCGTTGAGAGAGGCAGGGCCTACAATGAGCAGTTCTTC.

This rearrangement joins TRBV7-2 to TRBJ2-2, with D uncertain. Germline lookup yields CDR1 SGHTA and CDR2 FQGNSA. V lost 2 bases and J 1 base, leaving 11 bases between the germline ends. CDR3 length equals 16 residues. The CDR3 nucleotides are TGTGCCAGCAGCTTACCTACAAAGATGAACACCGGGGAGCTGTTTTTT. This encodes CASSLPTKMNTGELFF.

This clonotype was found a few times. The chain has TRBV7-2 and TRBJ2-1, with 8 bases lining up with TRBD1. Germline V gene sequence: CDR1 SGHTA, CDR2 FQGNSA. This CDR3 is 15 amino acids long. Trimming removed 4 bases from V and 7 bases from J; junction bases left unmatched: 9. This CDR3 reads CASSSARQGMNEQFF. DNA for the CDR3: TGTGCCAGCAGCTCAGCGCGACAGGGGATGAATGAGCAGTTCTTC.

This clonotype was counted only a few times. The chain carries TRBV5-1 and TRBJ2-2; a possible D gene is TRBD1 (5 bases). Germline values: CDR1 SGHRS, CDR2 YFSETQ. Trimming cost V 2 bases and J 0 bases, with 8 bases left between them. The CDR3 covers 15 residues. CDR3 region: CASSFKTANTGELFF. CDR3 DNA: TGCGCCAGCAGCTTTAAGACAGCGAACACCGGGGAGCTGTTTTTT.

This clonotype was detected a few times. The genes are TRBV6-1 and TRBJ2-3, with a tentative D call TRBD2 (5 bases). The CDR3 extends over 17 amino acids. Germline CDR1 is MNHNS and CDR2 is SASEGT. V lost 5 bases and J 1 base, leaving 19 bases between the germline ends. The CDR3 is CASSRRTLDLGTDTQYF. CDR3 bases: TGTGCCAGCAGTCGGAGGACTTTAGACCTCGGCACAGATACGCAGTATTTT.

The V and J genes are TRBV24-1 and TRBJ2-2, with D tentatively TRBD1 or TRBD2 (5 bases each). Trimming pared 7 bases from V and 0 bases from J, leaving 11 bases between. The V gene's germline CDR1 is KGHDR and CDR2 SFDVKD. CDR3 length: 15 amino acids. In DNA form, the CDR3 reads TGTGCCACCAGCCCGGGGACCACGAACACCGGGGAGCTGTTTTTT. Its translation is CATSPGTTNTGELFF.

This clonotype was seen more than once but under ten times. One end of the junction varies from germline; a read error may be responsible. V gene TRBV6-2 or TRBV6-3 combines with J gene TRBJ2-3; unclear D gene. The CDR3 is 13 amino acids. The germline CDR1 and CDR2 sequences are MNHEY and SVGEGT. CDR3 in amino acids: CASRYSSTDTQYF. In DNA, the CDR3 is TGTGCCAGCAGGTACTCTAGCACAGATACGCAGTATTTT.

The chain recombines TRBV12-3 or TRBV12-4 with TRBJ2-5, with D perhaps assigned TRBD1 or TRBD2 (5 bases each). The CDR3 is made up of 14 amino acids. With 4 bases removed from V and 5 bases from J, the gap between germline ends came to 14 bases. The CDR3 loop reads CASSSGRKAETQYF. The CDR3 DNA is TGTGCCAGCAGTTCGGGACGGAAGGCGGAGACCCAGTACTTC.

The chain combines TRBV28 with TRBJ1-5; D is possibly TRBD1 (5 bases). Germline V gene data show CDR1 as MDHEN and CDR2 as SYDVKM. V gave up 5 bases and J gave up 4 bases, with 12 bases separating them. This CDR3 region has 14 residues. The CDR3 loop is CASSAGLWNQPQHF. DNA for the CDR3: TGTGCCAGCAGTGCGGGACTGTGGAATCAGCCCCAGCATTTT.